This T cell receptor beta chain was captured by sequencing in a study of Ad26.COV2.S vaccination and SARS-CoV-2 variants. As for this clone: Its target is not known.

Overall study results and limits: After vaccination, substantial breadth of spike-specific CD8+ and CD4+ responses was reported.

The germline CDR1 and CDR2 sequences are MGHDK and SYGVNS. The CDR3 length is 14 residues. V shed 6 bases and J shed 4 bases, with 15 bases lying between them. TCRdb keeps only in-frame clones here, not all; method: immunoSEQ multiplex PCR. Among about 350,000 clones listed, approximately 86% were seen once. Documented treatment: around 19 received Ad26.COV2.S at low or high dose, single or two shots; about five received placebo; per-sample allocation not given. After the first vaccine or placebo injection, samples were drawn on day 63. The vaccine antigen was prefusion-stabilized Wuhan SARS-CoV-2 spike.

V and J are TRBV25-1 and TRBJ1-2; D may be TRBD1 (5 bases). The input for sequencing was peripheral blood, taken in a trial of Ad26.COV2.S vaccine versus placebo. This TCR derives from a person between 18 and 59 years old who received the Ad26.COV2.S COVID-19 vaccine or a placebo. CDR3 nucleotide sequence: TGTGCCAGCAGCTCCTGGGGGGGACTCTATGGCTACACCTTC. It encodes CASSSWGGLYGYTF.